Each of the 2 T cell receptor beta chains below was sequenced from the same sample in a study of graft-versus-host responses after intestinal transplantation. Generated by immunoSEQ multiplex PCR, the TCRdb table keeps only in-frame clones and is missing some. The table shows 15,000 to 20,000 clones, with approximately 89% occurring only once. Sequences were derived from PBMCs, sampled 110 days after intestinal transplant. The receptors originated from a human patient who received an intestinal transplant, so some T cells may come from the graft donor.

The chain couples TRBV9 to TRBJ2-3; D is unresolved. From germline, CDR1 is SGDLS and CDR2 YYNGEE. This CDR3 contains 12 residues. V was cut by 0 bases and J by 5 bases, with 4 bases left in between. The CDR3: CASSVVGDTQYF. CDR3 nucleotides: TGTGCCAGCAGCGTAGTAGGAGATACGCAGTATTTT.

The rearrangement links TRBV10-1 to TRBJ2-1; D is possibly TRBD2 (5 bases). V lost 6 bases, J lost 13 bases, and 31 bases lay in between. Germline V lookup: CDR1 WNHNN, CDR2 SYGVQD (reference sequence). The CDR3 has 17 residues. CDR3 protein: CASREERMRQCPSSQFF. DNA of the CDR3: TGCGCCAGCAGGGAGGAGCGTATGCGTCAATGCCCAAGTTCCCAGTTCTTC.